A single sample gave rise to the 15 T cell receptor beta chains below, sequenced in a study of shared clonotypes between healthy human individuals. TCRdb keeps only in-frame clones here, not all; method: immunoSEQ multiplex PCR. The sample consists of about 560,000 clones, around 81% of them appearing once. The sample consisted of PBMCs. These receptors were collected from a woman aged 40 to 55 in good health. Some clones in this sample may be carry-over from other donors' samples.

The chain uses TRBV28 and TRBJ1-1; perhaps TRBD1 as D (6 bases). Trimming shortened V by 4 bases and J by 11 bases, and 17 bases separated the two germline ends. This CDR3 comprises 13 residues. Germline-derived CDR1 and CDR2 are MDHEN and SYDVKM. CDR3 protein: CASSSPPRGRAFF. The CDR3 nucleotides are TGTGCCAGCAGTTCACCGCCGAGGGGGAGGGCTTTCTTT.

The gene calls are TRBV27 and TRBJ2-5, with D uncertain. The V gene's germline CDR1 is MNHEY and CDR2 SMNVEV (reference sequence). The CDR3 runs 14 residues. V lost 5 bases, J lost 5 bases, and 15 bases lay in between. The CDR3 loop reads CASSRSGPRETQYF. DNA for the CDR3: TGTGCCAGCAGTAGGTCAGGACCCAGGGAGACCCAGTACTTC.

The chain is built from TRBV5-5 and TRBJ2-1; maybe TRBD1 (5 bases). Germline CDR1 SGHKS, CDR2 YYEKEE (reference sequence). The V gene lost 2 bases and the J gene lost 4 bases, with 13 bases spanning the gap. The CDR3 contains 15 residues. The CDR3 protein is CASSLGRVLYNEQFF. The CDR3 DNA reads TGTGCCAGCAGCTTAGGCAGGGTCCTATACAATGAGCAGTTCTTC.

This sequence joins TRBV11-2 and TRBJ1-2, with D possibly matching TRBD1 (6 bases). The CDR3 has 14 amino acids. Trimming stripped 1 base from V and 3 bases from J, with 9 bases between. Germline CDR1 reads SGHAT; CDR2 reads FQNNGV. For the CDR3, the DNA is TGTGCCAGCAGCTTAGCAGGGGTGCACTATGGCTACACCTTC. It specifies CASSLAGVHYGYTF. Filled out from reference TRBV11-2 and TRBJ1-2, the complete variable domain reads EAGVAQSPRYKIIEKRQSVAFWCNPISGHATLYWYQQILGQGPKLLIQFQNNGVVDDSQLPKDRFSAERLKGVDSTLKIQPAKLEDSAVYLCASSLAGVHYGYTFGSGTRLTVV.

With regard to this clone: One base separates it from a far larger clone, so it is likely a read error. The sample contains more than one DNA sequence encoding this CDR3. The chain combines TRBV27 with TRBJ2-1, with D uncertain. CDR1 MNHEY and CDR2 SMNVEV come from the germline V gene (reference sequence). The CDR3 extends over 12 amino acids. The CDR3 sequence is CASSIGLGEQFF. CDR3 DNA sequence: TGTGCTAGCAGTATCGGTCTGGGTGAGCAGTTCTTC.

J is TRBJ2-5 and V is TRBV7-9; D call uncertain. The V end lost 5 bases, the J end lost 3 bases, and 7 bases lay between the germline ends. This CDR3 spans 12 amino acids. From germline, CDR1 is SEHNR and CDR2 FQNEAQ (reference sequence). CDR3 region: CASSNLKETQYF. CDR3 in DNA: TGTGCCAGCAGCAACTTAAAAGAGACCCAGTACTTC.

The V call is TRBV9, the J call TRBJ2-1; no reliable D call. The CDR3 extends over 13 amino acids. Trimming stripped 0 bases from V and 8 bases from J, with 9 bases between. In germline, CDR1 is SGDLS, CDR2 YYNGEE. CDR3 sequence: CASSVAGRHEQFF. The CDR3, as DNA: TGTGCCAGCAGCGTAGCTGGCAGGCATGAGCAGTTCTTC.

This clone occurred a few times. This chain links TRBV11-2 with TRBJ2-7; 8 positions agree with TRBD2. Losses at the gene ends were 4 bases for V and 0 bases for J; bases not matched to a gene: 14. The CDR3 runs to 18 residues. Germline CDR1 and CDR2: SGHAT and FQNNGV. CDR3 coding DNA: TGTGCCAGCAGCTCCCCACCCACTCTAGCGGGTCGCTCCTACGAGCAGTACTTC. This encodes CASSSPPTLAGRSYEQYF.

The chain combines TRBV19 with TRBJ1-2, with a weak D call TRBD1 (6 bases). CDR1 LNHDA and CDR2 SQIVND come from the germline V gene (reference sequence). The germline V and J ends were trimmed by 5 bases and 1 base, with 20 bases remaining between them. This CDR3 spans 17 amino acids. In DNA form, the CDR3 reads TGTGCCAGTAGTCCGATTCCCGGGACACTCATTAACTATGGCTACACCTTC. It translates to CASSPIPGTLINYGYTF. Variable domain in full (rest from reference TRBV19 and TRBJ1-2): DGGITQSPKYLFRKEGQNVTLSCEQNLNHDAMYWYRQDPGQGLRLIYYSQIVNDFQKGDIAEGYSVSREKKESFPLTVTSAQKNPTAFYLCASSPIPGTLINYGYTFGSGTRLTVV.

This clone was seen only once. The chain uses TRBV4-1 and TRBJ2-3; D remains unclear. The CDR3 has 14 residues. V lost 1 base, J lost 2 bases, and 7 bases lay in between. Germline V gene data show CDR1 as MGHRA and CDR2 as YSYEKL. For the CDR3, the DNA is TGCGCCAGCAGCCAAGTAGCTATCACAGATACGCAGTATTTT. Translated: CASSQVAITDTQYF.

This chain connects TRBV18 to TRBJ2-5; tentatively, D is TRBD1 (6 bases). The germline V gene has CDR1 KGHSH and CDR2 LQKENI. CDR3 length: 14 amino acids. V gave up 6 bases and J gave up 4 bases, with 15 bases separating them. CDR3 region: CASSSRGKGETQYF. The DNA of the CDR3 is TGTGCCAGCTCTAGCAGGGGAAAGGGAGAGACCCAGTACTTC.

The chain uses TRBV28 and TRBJ2-4, with 8 positions matching TRBD1. CDR3 length: 14 residues. The germline V gene has CDR1 MDHEN and CDR2 SYDVKM. V dropped 4 bases and J dropped 4; count of bases not matched to a gene: 3. DNA for the CDR3: TGTGCCAGCAGTTCGGGACAGGAAAAAAACATTCAGTACTTC. The encoded protein is CASSSGQEKNIQYF.

The sample holds a few counts of this clone. A far larger clone differs by one base, so this is likely a read error. The CDR3 spells CSALGHEQYF. CDR3 nucleotides: TGCAGTGCCTTAGGGCACGAGCAGTACTTC. The V gene is TRBV20-1, the J gene TRBJ2-5; D gene uncertain. The J call may be mistaken, given a closer DNA end match to TRBJ2-7. The CDR3 is made up of 10 amino acids. The germline CDR1 and CDR2 sequences are DFQATT and SNEGSKA (reference sequence).

The chain has TRBV9 and TRBJ1-2; 10 nucleotides line up with TRBD1. V shed 0 bases, J shed 8 bases, and the junction held 4 bases outside the gene matches. Germline V gene sequence: CDR1 SGDLS, CDR2 YYNGEE. The CDR3 loop spans 14 amino acids. The CDR3 nucleotides are TGTGCCAGCAGCGTAGGACAGGGGGCCGGCGGCTACACCTTC. Residues: CASSVGQGAGGYTF.

This clone has just one count. V gene TRBV27 combines with J gene TRBJ1-1; no clear D gene. The CDR3 runs to 14 residues. V was shortened by 2 bases and J by 2 bases, with 9 bases between the two germline ends. CDR1 and CDR2 (germline): MNHEY, SMNVEV (reference sequence). This CDR3 is CASSLRYRNTEAFF. In DNA form, the CDR3 reads TGTGCCAGCAGTTTAAGGTACAGAAACACTGAAGCTTTCTTT.